This is a list of T cell receptor beta chains from one sample in a study of PD-1 blockade in classical Hodgkin lymphoma. The data were produced by immunoSEQ multiplex PCR, yet TCRdb's version contains in-frame clones alone and is incomplete. This table holds 25,000 to 35,000 clones, 88% found once. The specimen was CD4+ T cells from blood. The receptors originated from a human donor with classical Hodgkin lymphoma. The conserved cysteine and the conserved F or W are not part of the CDR3 here.

v_gene	CDR3aa
TRBV29-1	SVEPTGDANYGYT
TRBV28	ASSLLSNSYNEQF
TRBV5-1	ASSRQGTEETQY
TRBV19	ASSMNRHTDTQY
TRBV5-1	ASSLGGFNTEAF
TRBV19	ASSPGEAGGLNEQF
TRBV9	ASSVVGDRSYEQY
TRBV9	ASSLRGQETQY
TRBV5-1	ASSSSGGGTGELF
TRBV5-1	ASSPGQGTNYGYT
TRBV2	ASKPGLRTDTQY
TRBV5-1	ASSGDSQETQY
TRBV2	ASSASGHP
TRBV9	ASSLLDEQF
TRBV6-1	ASRTGGAYYGYT
TRBV7-6	ASSLGLAGGQETQY
TRBV5-1	ASRKDQGQPQH
TRBV5-1	ASRNRDRVNEQF
TRBV9	ASSESAGLDDEQY
TRBV10-3	AISVSSVAGEQY
TRBV7-9	ASSLIIRRMGFSYNEQF
TRBV2	ASSADRGSTGELF
TRBV15	ATSRGNTGNTIY
TRBV10-2	ATGVAQY
TRBV5-1	ASSLDPGSGNTIY